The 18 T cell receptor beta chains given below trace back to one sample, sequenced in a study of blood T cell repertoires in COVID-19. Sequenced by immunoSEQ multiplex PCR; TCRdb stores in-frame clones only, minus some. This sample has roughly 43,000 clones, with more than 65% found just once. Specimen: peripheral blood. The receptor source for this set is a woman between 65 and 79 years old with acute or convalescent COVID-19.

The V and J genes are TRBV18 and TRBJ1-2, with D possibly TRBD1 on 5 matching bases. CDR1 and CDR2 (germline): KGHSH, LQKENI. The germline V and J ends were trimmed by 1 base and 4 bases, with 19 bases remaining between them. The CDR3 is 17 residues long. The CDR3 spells CASSPRVGRQDGYGYTF. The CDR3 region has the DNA TGTGCCAGCTCACCACGAGTGGGGCGCCAGGATGGCTATGGCTACACCTTC.

This chain's CDR3 is CATSRVTSGRRGDTQYF. The CDR3 DNA sequence: TGTGCCACCAGCAGGGTGACTAGCGGGAGAAGAGGAGATACGCAGTATTTT. J is TRBJ2-3 and V is TRBV15; 12 bases map to TRBD2. Trimming cost V 3 bases and J 5 bases; bases outside gene matches: 9. CDR1 and CDR2 (germline): LNHNV, YYDKDF (reference sequence). CDR3 size: 17 residues.

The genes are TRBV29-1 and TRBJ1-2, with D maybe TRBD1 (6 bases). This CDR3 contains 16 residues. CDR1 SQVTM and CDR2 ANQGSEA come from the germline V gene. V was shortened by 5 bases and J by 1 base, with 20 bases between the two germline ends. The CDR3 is CSVRSGAKYINYGYTF. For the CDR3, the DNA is TGCAGCGTTCGATCAGGGGCCAAATATATTAACTATGGCTACACCTTC.

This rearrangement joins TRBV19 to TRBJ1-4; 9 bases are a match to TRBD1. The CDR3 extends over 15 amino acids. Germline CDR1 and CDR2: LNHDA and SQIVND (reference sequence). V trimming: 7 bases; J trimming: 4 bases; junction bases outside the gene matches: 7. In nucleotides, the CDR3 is TGTGCCAGTATTATGGCGGGACAGGGTAATGAAAAACTGTTTTTT. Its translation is CASIMAGQGNEKLFF.

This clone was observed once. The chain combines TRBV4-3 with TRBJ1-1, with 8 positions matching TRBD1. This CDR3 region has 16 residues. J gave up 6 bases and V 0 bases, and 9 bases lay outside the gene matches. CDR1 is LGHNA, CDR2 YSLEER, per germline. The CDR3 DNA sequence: TGCGCCAGCAGCCAAGATCCCCAGGGGGCGAGCGCTGAAGCTTTCTTT. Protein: CASSQDPQGASAEAFF.

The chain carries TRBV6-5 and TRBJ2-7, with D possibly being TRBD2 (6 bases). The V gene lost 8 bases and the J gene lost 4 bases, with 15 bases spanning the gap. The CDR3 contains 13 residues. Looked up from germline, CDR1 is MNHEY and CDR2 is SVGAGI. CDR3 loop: CASGRLVRYEQYF. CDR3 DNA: TGTGCCAGCGGCCGACTAGTCCGGTACGAGCAGTACTTC.

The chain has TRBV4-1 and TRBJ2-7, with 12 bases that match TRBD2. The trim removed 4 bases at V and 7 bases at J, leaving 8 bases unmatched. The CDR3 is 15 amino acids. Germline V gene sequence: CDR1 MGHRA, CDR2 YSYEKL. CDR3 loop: CASSPGTSGLGEQYF. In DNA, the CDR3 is TGCGCCAGCAGCCCCGGGACTAGCGGGTTAGGGGAGCAGTACTTC.

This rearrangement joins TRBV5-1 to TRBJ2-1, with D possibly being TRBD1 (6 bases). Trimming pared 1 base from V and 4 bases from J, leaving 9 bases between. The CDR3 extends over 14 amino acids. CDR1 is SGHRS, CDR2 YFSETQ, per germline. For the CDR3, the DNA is TGCGCCAGCAGCTTGCGGACAGATTACAATGAGCAGTTCTTC. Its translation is CASSLRTDYNEQFF.

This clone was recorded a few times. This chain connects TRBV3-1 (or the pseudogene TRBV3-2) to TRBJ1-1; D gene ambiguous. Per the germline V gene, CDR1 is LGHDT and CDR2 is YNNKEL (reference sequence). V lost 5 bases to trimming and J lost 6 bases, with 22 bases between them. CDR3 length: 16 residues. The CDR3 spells CASSAKPSGMRAEAFF. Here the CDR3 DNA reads TGTGCCAGCAGCGCTAAACCGAGTGGTATGAGGGCTGAAGCTTTCTTT.

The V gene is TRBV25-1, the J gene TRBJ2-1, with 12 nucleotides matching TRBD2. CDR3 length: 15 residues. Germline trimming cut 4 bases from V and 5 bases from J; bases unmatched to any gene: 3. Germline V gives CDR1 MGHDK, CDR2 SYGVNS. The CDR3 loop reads CASSGLAGGNNEQFF. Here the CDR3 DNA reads TGTGCCAGCAGTGGTCTAGCGGGAGGGAACAATGAGCAGTTCTTC.

The chain's CDR3 is CASSQVGRGGGYTF. CDR3 bases: TGTGCCAGCAGCCAAGTAGGGCGCGGGGGGGGCTACACCTTC. The chain links TRBV3-1 (or the pseudogene TRBV3-2) to TRBJ1-2, with D possibly matching TRBD1 (5 bases). This CDR3 contains 14 residues. In germline, CDR1 is LGHDT, CDR2 YNNKEL (reference sequence). V was shortened by 1 base and J by 8 bases, with 14 bases between the two germline ends.

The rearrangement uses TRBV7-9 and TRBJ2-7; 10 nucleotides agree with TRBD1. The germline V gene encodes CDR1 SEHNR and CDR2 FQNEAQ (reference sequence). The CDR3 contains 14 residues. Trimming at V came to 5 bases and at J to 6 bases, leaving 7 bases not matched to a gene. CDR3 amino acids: CASSARDRGLEQYF. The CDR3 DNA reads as TGTGCCAGCAGCGCCAGGGACAGGGGTCTCGAGCAGTACTTC.

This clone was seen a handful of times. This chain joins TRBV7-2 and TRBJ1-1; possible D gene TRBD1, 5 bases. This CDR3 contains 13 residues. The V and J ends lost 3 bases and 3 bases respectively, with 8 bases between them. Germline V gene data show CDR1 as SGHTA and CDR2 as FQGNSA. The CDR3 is CASSFGGYTEAFF. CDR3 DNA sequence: TGTGCCAGCAGCTTTGGGGGGTACACTGAAGCTTTCTTT. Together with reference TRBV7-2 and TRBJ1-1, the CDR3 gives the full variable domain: GAGVSQSPSNKVTEKGKDVELRCDPISGHTALYWYRQSLGQGLEFLIYFQGNSAPDKSGLPSDRFSAERTGGSVSTLTIQRTQQEDSAVYLCASSFGGYTEAFFGQGTRLTVV.

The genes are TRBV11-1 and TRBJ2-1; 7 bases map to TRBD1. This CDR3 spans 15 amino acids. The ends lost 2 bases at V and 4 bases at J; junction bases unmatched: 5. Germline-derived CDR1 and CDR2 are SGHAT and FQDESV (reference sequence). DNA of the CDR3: TGTGCCAGCAGCTTACTAGAGACAGGGTACAATGAGCAGTTCTTC. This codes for CASSLLETGYNEQFF.

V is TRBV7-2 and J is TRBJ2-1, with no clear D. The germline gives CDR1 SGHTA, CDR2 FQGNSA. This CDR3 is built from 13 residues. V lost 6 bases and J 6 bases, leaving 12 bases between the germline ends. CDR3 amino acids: CASSYIRVNEQFF. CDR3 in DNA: TGTGCCAGCAGTTATATCCGAGTCAATGAGCAGTTCTTC.

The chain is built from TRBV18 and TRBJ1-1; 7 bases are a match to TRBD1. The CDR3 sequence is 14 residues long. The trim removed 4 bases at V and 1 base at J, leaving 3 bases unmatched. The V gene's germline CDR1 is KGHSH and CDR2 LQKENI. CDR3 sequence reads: CASSLGTENTEAFF. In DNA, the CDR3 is TGTGCCAGCTCACTAGGGACAGAGAACACTGAAGCTTTCTTT.

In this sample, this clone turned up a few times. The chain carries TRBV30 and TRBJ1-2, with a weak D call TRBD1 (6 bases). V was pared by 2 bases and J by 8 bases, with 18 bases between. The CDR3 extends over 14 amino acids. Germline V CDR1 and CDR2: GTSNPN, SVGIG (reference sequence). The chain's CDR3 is CAWSFFGTGIGYTF. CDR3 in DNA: TGTGCCTGGAGTTTCTTTGGTACAGGGATCGGCTACACCTTC.

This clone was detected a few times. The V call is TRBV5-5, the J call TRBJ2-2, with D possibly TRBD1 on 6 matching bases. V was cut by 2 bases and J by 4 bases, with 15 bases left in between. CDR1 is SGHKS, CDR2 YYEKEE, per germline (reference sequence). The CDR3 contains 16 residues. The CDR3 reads CASSLSGAKGTGELFF. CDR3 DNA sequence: TGTGCCAGCAGCTTATCAGGGGCGAAGGGCACCGGGGAGCTGTTTTTT.